Given below is one T cell receptor (beta chain) in context. This record belongs to a study of control samples from healthy donors and cancer patients. Using immunoSEQ multiplex PCR, the repertoire was profiled, and TCRdb retains in-frame clones only, with some absent. The table includes about 140,000 clones, roughly nine tenths detected once. Germline trimming cut 1 base from V and 6 bases from J; bases unmatched to any gene: 13. This CDR3 contains 17 residues. Germline V gene lookup returns CDR1 LNHDA and CDR2 SQIVND (reference sequence). Sequenced input: blood. This chain links TRBV19 with TRBJ2-3; 7 bases agree with TRBD2. This clonotype originated in a woman aged 30 to 39 in good health. The CDR3 DNA follows: TGTGCCAGTAGTATAGGGCGGGAGTTGGGAGCCCCGGATACGCAGTATTTT. It encodes CASSIGRELGAPDTQYF.